This TCR beta chain was identified in a study of cytomegalovirus exposure and HLA in healthy donors. Study-wide results and caveats: A missense variant in DCLRE1C was later tied to TCR beta V- and J-gene trimming.

V was shortened by 11 bases and J by 8 bases, with 24 bases between the two germline ends. CDR1 and CDR2 from the germline V gene are SNHLY and FYNNEI. The CDR3 has 15 residues. About this clone itself: Antigen specificity is unknown.

When sampled, the donors appeared nominally healthy, though they likely had unrecorded immune exposures. The PCR was carried out with 60 Vbeta primers and 13 Jbeta primers. The assay was immunoSEQ multiplex PCR, and TCRdb's table has in-frame clones only and misses some. The sample lists 120,000 to 150,000 clones; 75% to 80% were seen once. The gene calls are TRBV2 and TRBJ1-4; possibly TRBD1 for D (5 bases). The receptor comes from a woman in her thirties in good health and CMV-seronegative. The specimen was PBMCs. This CDR3 reads CAGGGQRTVREKLFF. The CDR3, as DNA: TGTGCCGGTGGTGGACAACGGACCGTTAGGGAAAAACTGTTTTTT.